This T cell receptor beta chain comes out of a study of radiation and T cells in renal cell carcinoma. Across the whole study: Nephrectomy followed 15 Gy stereotactic body radiation by 4 weeks. Study-wide findings and caveats: Baseline intratumoral clonotype presence is unknown without pretreatment biopsies. From baseline, blood top tumor clonotypes peaked at 2 weeks post-radiation.

Trimming at V came to 4 bases and at J to 3 bases, leaving 10 bases not matched to a gene. The CDR3 has 15 residues. CDR1 is SGHDT, CDR2 YYEEEE, per germline. As to time point: blood 2 weeks post-SBRT. Treatment in this sample: 15 Gy SBRT to primary tumor, nephrectomy 4 weeks later. The tumor was a clear cell renal cell carcinoma. On this clone: Its matching antigen is unknown.

Libraries were prepared by immunoSEQ multiplex PCR; TCRdb keeps only in-frame clonotypes and omits some of them. The sample has roughly 75,000 clones; around 80% are singletons. J is TRBJ2-7 and V is TRBV5-6; 7 bases fit TRBD2. This receptor was identified in a man aged 55 to 70 with renal cell carcinoma. The starting material was blood, obtained from a patient whose treatment included radiotherapy and nephrectomy. This CDR3 is CASSRFAGADYEQYF. CDR3 coding DNA: TGTGCCAGCAGCCGCTTTGCGGGAGCGGACTACGAGCAGTACTTC.